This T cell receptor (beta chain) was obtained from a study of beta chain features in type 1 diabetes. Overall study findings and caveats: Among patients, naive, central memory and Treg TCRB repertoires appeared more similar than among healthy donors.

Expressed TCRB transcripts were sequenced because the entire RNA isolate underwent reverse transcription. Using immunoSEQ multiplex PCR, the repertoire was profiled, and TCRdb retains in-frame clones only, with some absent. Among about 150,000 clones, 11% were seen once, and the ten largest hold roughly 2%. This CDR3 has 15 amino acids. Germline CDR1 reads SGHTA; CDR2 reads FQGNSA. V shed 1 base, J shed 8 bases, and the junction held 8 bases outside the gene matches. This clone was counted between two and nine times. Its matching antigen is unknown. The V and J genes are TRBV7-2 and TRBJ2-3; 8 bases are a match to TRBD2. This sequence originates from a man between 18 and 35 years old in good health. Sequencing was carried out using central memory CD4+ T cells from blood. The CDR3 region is CASSLVWTSSTTQYF. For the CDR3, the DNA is TGTGCCAGCAGCTTAGTCTGGACTAGCTCCACTACGCAGTATTTT.